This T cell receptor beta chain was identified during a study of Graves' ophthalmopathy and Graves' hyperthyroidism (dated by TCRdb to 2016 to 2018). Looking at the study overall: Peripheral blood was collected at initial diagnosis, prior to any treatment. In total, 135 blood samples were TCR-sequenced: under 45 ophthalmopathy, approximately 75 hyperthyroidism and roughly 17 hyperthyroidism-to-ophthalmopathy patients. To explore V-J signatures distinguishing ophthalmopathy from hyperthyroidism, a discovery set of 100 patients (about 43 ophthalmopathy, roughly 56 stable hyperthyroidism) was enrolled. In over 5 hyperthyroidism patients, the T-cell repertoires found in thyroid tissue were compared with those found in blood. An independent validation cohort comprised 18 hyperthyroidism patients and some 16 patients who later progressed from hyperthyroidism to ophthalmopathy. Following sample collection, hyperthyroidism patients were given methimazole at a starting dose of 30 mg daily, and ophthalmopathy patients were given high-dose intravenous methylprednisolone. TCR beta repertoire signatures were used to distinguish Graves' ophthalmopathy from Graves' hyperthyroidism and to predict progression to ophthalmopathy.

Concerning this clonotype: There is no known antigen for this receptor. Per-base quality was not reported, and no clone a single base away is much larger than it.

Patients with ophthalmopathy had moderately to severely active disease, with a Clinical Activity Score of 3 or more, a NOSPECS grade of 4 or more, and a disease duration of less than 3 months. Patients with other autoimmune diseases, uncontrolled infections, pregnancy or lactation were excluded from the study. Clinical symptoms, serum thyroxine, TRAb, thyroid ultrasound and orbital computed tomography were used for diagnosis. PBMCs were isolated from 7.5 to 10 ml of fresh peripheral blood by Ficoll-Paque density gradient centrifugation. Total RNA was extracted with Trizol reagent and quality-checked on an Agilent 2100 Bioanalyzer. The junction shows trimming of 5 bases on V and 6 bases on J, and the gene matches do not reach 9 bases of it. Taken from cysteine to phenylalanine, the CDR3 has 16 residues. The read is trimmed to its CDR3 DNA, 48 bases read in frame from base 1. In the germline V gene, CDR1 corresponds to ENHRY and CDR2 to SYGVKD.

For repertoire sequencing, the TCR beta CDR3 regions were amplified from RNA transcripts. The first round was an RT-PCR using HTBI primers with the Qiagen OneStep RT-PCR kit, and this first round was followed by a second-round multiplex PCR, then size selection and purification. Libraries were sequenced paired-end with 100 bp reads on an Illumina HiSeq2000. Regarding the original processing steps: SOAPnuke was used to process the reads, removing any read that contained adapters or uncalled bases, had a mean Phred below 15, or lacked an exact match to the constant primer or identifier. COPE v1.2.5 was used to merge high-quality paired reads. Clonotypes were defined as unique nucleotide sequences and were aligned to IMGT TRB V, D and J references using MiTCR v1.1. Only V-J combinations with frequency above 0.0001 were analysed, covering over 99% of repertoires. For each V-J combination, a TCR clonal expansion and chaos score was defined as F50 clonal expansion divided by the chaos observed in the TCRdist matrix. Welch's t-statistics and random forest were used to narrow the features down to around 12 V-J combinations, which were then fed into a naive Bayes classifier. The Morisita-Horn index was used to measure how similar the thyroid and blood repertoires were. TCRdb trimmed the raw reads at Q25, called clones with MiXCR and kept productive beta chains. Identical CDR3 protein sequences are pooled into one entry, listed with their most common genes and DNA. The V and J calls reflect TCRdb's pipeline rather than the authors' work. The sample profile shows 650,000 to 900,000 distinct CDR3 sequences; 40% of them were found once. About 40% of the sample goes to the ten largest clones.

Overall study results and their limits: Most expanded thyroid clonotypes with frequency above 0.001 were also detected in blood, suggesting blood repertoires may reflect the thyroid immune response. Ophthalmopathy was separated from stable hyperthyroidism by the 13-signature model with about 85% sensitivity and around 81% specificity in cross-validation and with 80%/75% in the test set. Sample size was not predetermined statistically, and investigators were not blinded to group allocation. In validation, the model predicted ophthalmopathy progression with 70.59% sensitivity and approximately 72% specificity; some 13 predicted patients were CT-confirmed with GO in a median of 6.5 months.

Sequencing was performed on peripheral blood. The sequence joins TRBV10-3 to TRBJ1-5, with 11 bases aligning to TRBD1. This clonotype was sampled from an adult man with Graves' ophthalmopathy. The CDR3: CAISYLGQGVSQPQHF. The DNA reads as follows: TGTGCCATCAGTTACCTGGGACAGGGGGTCAGTCAGCCCCAGCATTTT.